Listed below are T cell receptor beta chains from one sample, sequenced in a study of blood T cell repertoires in COVID-19. Here immunoSEQ multiplex PCR was the method, and the copy in TCRdb shows in-frame clones only, minus some. The sample consists of some 70,000 clones, around 84% of them appearing once. The sequencing input was peripheral blood. Receptors were obtained from a man in his fifties with active COVID-19. Both conserved end residues are part of each CDR3. D genes are given only for firm matches. Only some rows state a clone size, as once, few, many or a class for expanded clones.

length | size | J | V | D | DNA | CDR3
11 | . | TRBJ1-2 | TRBV29-1 | . | TGCAGCGTCCTTGGCGGGGGGGGCTACACCTTC | CSVLGGGGYTF
14 | few | TRBJ1-6 | TRBV18 | . | TGTGCCAGCTCACGCTCAGGGGAGCGATCACCCCTCCACTTT | CASSRSGERSPLHF
15 | . | TRBJ2-3 | TRBV3-1/TRBV3-2 | . | TGTGCCAGCAGCCCAGGAGGCAGTAGGTCAGATACGCAGTATTTT | CASSPGGSRSDTQYF
14 | . | TRBJ1-2 | TRBV5-8 | . | TGTGCCAGCAGCTCCGACTACTCTAACTATGGCTACACCTTC | CASSSDYSNYGYTF
15 | . | TRBJ1-1 | TRBV5-1 | TRBD1 | TGCGCCAGCAGCTCCAGGACAGGGGTGAACACTGAAGCTTTCTTT | CASSSRTGVNTEAFF
16 | . | TRBJ1-6 | TRBV18 | . | TGTGCCAGCTCATCCTACAGCGGGGGGAACAATTCACCCCTCCACTTT | CASSSYSGGNNSPLHF
12 | . | TRBJ2-1 | TRBV11-2 | . | TGTGCCAGCAGCTTAAATAGAGATGAGCAGTTCTTC | CASSLNRDEQFF
13 | . | TRBJ2-5 | TRBV10-2 | . | TGCGCCAGCAAATTTAGCGGTAAAGAGACCCAGTACTTC | CASKFSGKETQYF
14 | . | TRBJ2-3 | TRBV5-4 | TRBD1 | TGTGCCAGCAGCAACCGGGACAGGATCGATACGCAGTATTTT | CASSNRDRIDTQYF
12 | . | TRBJ1-2 | TRBV7-2 | . | TGTGCCAGCAGCTTAGTAAACTATGGCTACACCTTC | CASSLVNYGYTF
16 | . | TRBJ2-3 | TRBV5-6 | TRBD2 | TGTGCCAGCAGCCCGGGGACTAGCGGGAGGAGAGATACGCAGTATTTT | CASSPGTSGRRDTQYF
14 | . | TRBJ2-5 | TRBV6-6 | . | TGTGCCAGCAGTTACTCGACAGAGGAAGAGACCCAGTACTTC | CASSYSTEEETQYF
13 | few | TRBJ2-1 | TRBV3-1/TRBV3-2 | TRBD2 | TGTGCCAGCAGCCTTCGGACTAGCTCAGAGCAGTTCTTC | CASSLRTSSEQFF
16 | . | TRBJ1-1 | TRBV2 | TRBD1 | TGTGCCAGCAGGCAGAGAGTGGACAGGTTGAACACTGAAGCTTTCTTT | CASRQRVDRLNTEAFF
14 | . | TRBJ2-1 | TRBV7-8 | . | TGTGCCAGCAGCGTGGACGGGACTGGCAATGAGCAGTTCTTC | CASSVDGTGNEQFF
19 | . | TRBJ1-5 | TRBV30 | . | TGTGCCTGGAGTGTTGGCCGGACAGAGTTAACAAATAGCAATCAGCCCCAGCATTTT | CAWSVGRTELTNSNQPQHF
16 | . | TRBJ1-6 | TRBV7-8 | TRBD1 | TGTGCCAGCAGCCCAAGAGGGGACAGGGGCAATTCACCCCTCCACTTT | CASSPRGDRGNSPLHF
12 | . | TRBJ2-1 | TRBV7-9 | TRBD2 | TGTGCCAGTACTCTAGGGGAGGGTGAGCAGTTCTTC | CASTLGEGEQFF
14 | . | TRBJ2-7 | TRBV19 | TRBD2 | TGTGCCAGTAGTATAGGCCAAGCGGGAAACGAGCAGTACTTC | CASSIGQAGNEQYF